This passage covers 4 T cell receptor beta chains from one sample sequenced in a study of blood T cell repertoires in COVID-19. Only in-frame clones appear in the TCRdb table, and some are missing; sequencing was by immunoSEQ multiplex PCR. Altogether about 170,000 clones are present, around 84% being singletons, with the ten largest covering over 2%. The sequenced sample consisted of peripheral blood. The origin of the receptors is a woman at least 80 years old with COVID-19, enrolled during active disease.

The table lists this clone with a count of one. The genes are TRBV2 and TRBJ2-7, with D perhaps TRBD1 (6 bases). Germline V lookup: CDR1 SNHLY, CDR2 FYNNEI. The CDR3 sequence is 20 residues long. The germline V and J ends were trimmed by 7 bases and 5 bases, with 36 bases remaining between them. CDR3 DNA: TGTGCCAGCACCCCCCAATTAGCACCTCCGGGCTCAGGGGAAAGTAACGAGCAGTACTTC. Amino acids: CASTPQLAPPGSGESNEQYF.

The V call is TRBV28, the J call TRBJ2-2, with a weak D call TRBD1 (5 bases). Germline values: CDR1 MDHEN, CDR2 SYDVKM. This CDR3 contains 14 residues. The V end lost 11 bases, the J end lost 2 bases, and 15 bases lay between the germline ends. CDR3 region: CAPLDQGNTGELFF. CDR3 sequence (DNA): TGTGCCCCCCTCGATCAGGGTAACACCGGGGAGCTGTTTTTT. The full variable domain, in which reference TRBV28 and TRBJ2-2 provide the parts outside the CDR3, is DVKVTQSSRYLVKRTGEKVFLECVQDMDHENMFWYRQDPGLGLRLIYFSYDVKMKEKGDIPEGYSVSREKKERFSLILESASTNQTSMYLCAPLDQGNTGELFFGEGSRLTVL.

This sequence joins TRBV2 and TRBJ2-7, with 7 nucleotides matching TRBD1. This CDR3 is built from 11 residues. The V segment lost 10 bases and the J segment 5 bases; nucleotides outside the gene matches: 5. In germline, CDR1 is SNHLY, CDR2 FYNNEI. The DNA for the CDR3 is TGTGCCACCGGCAGGGGGAACGAGCAGTACTTC. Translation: CATGRGNEQYF.

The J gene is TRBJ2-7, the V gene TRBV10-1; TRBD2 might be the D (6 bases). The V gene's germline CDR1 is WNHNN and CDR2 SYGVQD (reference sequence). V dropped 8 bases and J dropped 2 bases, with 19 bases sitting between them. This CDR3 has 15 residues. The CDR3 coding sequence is TGCGCCAGCCCTCATTGGGAGCGGGCAGCCTACGAGCAGTACTTC. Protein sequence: CASPHWERAAYEQYF.